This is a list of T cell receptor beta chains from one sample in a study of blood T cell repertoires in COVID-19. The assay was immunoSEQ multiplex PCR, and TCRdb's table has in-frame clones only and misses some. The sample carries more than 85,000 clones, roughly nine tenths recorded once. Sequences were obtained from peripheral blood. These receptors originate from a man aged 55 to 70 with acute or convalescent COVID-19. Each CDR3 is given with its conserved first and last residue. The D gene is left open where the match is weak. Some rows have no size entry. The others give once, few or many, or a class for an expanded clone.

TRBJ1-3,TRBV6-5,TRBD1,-,TGTGCCAGCAGAAGTGGGACAGAATCTGGAAACACCATATATTTT,CASRSGTESGNTIYF
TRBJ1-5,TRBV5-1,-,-,TGCGCCAGCAGCTTAGACAGCTATAGCAATCAGCCCCAGCATTTT,CASSLDSYSNQPQHF
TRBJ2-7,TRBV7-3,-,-,TGTGCCAGCAGCTCAGCGACAGCCCGCATTTCCTACGAGCAGTACTTC,CASSSATARISYEQYF
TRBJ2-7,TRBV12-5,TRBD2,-,TGTGCTAGTGGTTTGGTATGGGGCAGGGAGGGTAGCGGTCCGTGCGAGCAGTACTTC,CASGLVWGREGSGPCEQYF
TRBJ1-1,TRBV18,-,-,TGTGCCAGCTCACCATTGGGCCAGACGACTGAAGCTTTCTTT,CASSPLGQTTEAFF
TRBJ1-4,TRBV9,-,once,TGTGCCAGCAGCGTAGTAACGGGAGGAGAGGAAAAACTGTTTTTT,CASSVVTGGEEKLFF
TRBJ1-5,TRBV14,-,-,TGTGCCAGCAGCCTTCCCGGGGAGGGTCAGCCCCAGCATTTT,CASSLPGEGQPQHF
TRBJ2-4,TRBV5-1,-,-,TGCGCCAGCAGCTCGTACAGGGAGGGGGAAAACATTCAGTACTTC,CASSSYREGENIQYF
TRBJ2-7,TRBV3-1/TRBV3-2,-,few,TGTGCCAGCAGCCAAAGGAGGGGCTCCTACGAGCAGTACTTC,CASSQRRGSYEQYF
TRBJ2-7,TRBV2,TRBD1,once,TGTGCCAGCAGTTCACAGGGGGCGGGGACCTACGAGCAGTACTTC,CASSSQGAGTYEQYF
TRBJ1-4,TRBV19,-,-,TGTGCCAGTAGTACACAGGGACGGGTTGAAAAACTGTTTTTT,CASSTQGRVEKLFF
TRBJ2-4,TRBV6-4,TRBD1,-,TGTGCCAGCGCAGAAGGACAGGGGGCAGACATTCAGTACTTC,CASAEGQGADIQYF
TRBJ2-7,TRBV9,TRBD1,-,TGTGCCAGCAGTGTCCGAGGGGGCCTCTCCTACGAGCAGTACTTC,CASSVRGGLSYEQYF
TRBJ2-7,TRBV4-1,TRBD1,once,TGCGCCAGCAGCTTCCGGGACAGTCACTCCTACGAGCAGTACTTC,CASSFRDSHSYEQYF
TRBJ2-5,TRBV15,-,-,TGTGCCACCAGCAGAGTTAGCGGAATGGGGTCAGAGACCCAGTACTTC,CATSRVSGMGSETQYF
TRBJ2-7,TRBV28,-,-,TGTGCCAGCAGTTTCAGCCAGGGGAGCTACGAGCAGTACTTC,CASSFSQGSYEQYF
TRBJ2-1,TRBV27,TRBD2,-,TGTGCCAGCAGATTAGGACTAGCGGGTATCAATGAGCAGTTCTTC,CASRLGLAGINEQFF
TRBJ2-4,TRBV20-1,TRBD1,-,TGCAGTGCTAGTAAGCGACAGGGGGCCAAAAACATTCAGTACTTC,CSASKRQGAKNIQYF
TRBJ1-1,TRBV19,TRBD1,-,TGTGCCAGTAGTATTGACAGGGCGAACACTGAAGCTTTCTTT,CASSIDRANTEAFF
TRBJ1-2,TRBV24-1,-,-,TGTGCCACCAGTGATCGGGGCTATGGCTACACCTTC,CATSDRGYGYTF
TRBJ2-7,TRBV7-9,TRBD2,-,TGTGCCAGCAGCTCCCGAGCGGGAGAGACCTACGAGCAGTACTTC,CASSSRAGETYEQYF
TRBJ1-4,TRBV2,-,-,TGTGCCAGCCTGACAGGCGGAGGTGAAAAACTGTTTTTT,CASLTGGGEKLFF
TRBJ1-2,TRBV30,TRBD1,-,TGTGCCTGGAGTGTACGGAGGGACAGGGGGCACTATGGCTACACCTTC,CAWSVRRDRGHYGYTF
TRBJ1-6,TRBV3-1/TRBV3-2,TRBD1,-,TGTGCCAGCAGCCGGGACAGGGTCTCACCCCTCCACTTT,CASSRDRVSPLHF
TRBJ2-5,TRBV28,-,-,TGTGCCAGCCGGAAAGAAGGGCGCGGGTACCAAGAGACCCAGTACTTC,CASRKEGRGYQETQYF
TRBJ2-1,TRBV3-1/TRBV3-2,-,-,TGTGCCAGCAGCCAAGGCACTAGCAGATACAATGAGCAGTTCTTC,CASSQGTSRYNEQFF
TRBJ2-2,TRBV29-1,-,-,TGCAGCGTTGGAGGAGTGGCCGACTCTACGAACACCGGGGAGCTGTTTTTT,CSVGGVADSTNTGELFF
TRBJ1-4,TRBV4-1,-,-,TGCGCCAGCAGCCAAGTGGGCAGAATTAATGAAAAACTGTTTTTT,CASSQVGRINEKLFF
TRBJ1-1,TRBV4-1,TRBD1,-,TGCGCCAGCAGCCAAGATTCCGGGACAGGGTTGGGCACTGAAGCTTTCTTT,CASSQDSGTGLGTEAFF
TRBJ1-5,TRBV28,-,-,TGTGCCAGCAGCCGAGGTGGACAGCCCCAGCATTTT,CASSRGGQPQHF
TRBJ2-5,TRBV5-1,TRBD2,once,TGCGCCAGCAGCCGGACCTTAGCGGGAGAAGAGACCCAGTACTTC,CASSRTLAGEETQYF
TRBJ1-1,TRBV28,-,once,TGTGCCAGCAGTTTTCGAGGCCGATCCCGCCAAACGGACACTGAAGCTTTCTTT,CASSFRGRSRQTDTEAFF
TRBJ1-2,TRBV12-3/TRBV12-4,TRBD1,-,TGTGCCAGCAGCGGACAGGCTAACTATGGCTACACCTTC,CASSGQANYGYTF
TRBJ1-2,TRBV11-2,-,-,TGTGCCAGCAGCTCAACAGCTAACTATGGCTACACCTTC,CASSSTANYGYTF
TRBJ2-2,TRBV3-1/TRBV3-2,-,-,TGTGCCAGCAGCCAAGCACAGTTTAGGGAGCTGTTTTTT,CASSQAQFRELFF
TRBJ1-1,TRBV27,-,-,TGTGCCAGCTCCGAGTCGACAGGCAAAGCCACTGAAGCTTTCTTT,CASSESTGKATEAFF
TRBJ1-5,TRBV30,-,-,TGTGCCTGGAGTGTGGCAGGGGATCAGCCCCAGCATTTT,CAWSVAGDQPQHF
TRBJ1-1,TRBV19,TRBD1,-,TGTGCCAGTAGTAAGGGGGGACAGCCGAACACTGAAGCTTTCTTT,CASSKGGQPNTEAFF
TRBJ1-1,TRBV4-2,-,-,TGTGCCAGCAGCCCCGGGACACTTAGGCGGAACACTGAAGCTTTCTTT,CASSPGTLRRNTEAFF
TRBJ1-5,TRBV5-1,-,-,TGCGCCAGCAGCTTACATAGGAGGGGCAATCAGCCCCAGCATTTT,CASSLHRRGNQPQHF
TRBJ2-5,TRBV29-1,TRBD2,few,TGCAGCGTTGCACTAGCGGGAAGGGAGACCCAGTACTTC,CSVALAGRETQYF
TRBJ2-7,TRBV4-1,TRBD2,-,TGCGCCAGCAGCCAATCCTCCGGGACTAGCGGTTACGAGCAGTACTTC,CASSQSSGTSGYEQYF
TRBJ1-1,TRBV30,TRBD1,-,TGTGCCTGGAGTAAGACAGGGGGTTGGACTGAAGCTTTCTTT,CAWSKTGGWTEAFF
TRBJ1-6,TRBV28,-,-,TGTGCCAGCAGTTTCCCCCCGAGCTCCTATAATTCACCCCTCCACTTT,CASSFPPSSYNSPLHF
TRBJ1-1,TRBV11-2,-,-,TGTGCCAGCTGGGGGTGGAGGGCCACTGAAGCTTTCTTT,CASWGWRATEAFF
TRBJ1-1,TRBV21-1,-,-,TGTGCCAGCAGCATCCGAAACGGGACAGAGAACACTGAAGCTTTCTTT,CASSIRNGTENTEAFF
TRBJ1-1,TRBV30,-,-,TGTGCCTGGAGCCACGGAGTAGGTGAAGCTTTCTTT,CAWSHGVGEAFF
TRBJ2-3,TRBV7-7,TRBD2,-,TGTGCTAGCAGCCCTGGGACTAGCGGCACAGATACGCAGTATTTT,CASSPGTSGTDTQYF
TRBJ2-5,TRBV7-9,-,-,TGTGCCAGCAGCTTAGGGGCAGGGGGGGAGACCCAGTACTTC,CASSLGAGGETQYF
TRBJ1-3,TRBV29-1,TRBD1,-,TGCAGCGTGTTGGACAGGGGAAAAACGGCTGGAAACACCATATATTTT,CSVLDRGKTAGNTIYF
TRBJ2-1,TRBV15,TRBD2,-,TGTGCCACCAGCAGAGAACTAGCGGGAGCCTCCTACAATGAGCAGTTCTTC,CATSRELAGASYNEQFF
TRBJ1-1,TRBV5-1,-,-,TGCGCCAGCAGCTCGGGGGTAGGGGTCACTGAAGCTTTCTTT,CASSSGVGVTEAFF
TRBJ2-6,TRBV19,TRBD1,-,TGTGCCAGTAGTTGGCGGGACAGGGGGTCCGGGGCCAACGTCCTGACTTTC,CASSWRDRGSGANVLTF
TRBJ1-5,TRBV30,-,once,TGTGCCTGGAGTGCATCGGGAGATCAGCCCCAGCATTTT,CAWSASGDQPQHF
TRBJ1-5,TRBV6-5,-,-,TGTGCCAGCAGCCCACGGGAGGGGGAACAGCCCCAGCATTTT,CASSPREGEQPQHF
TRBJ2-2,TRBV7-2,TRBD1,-,TGTGCCAGCAGCTTAAGACAGGGGGCGACCGGGGAGCTGTTTTTT,CASSLRQGATGELFF
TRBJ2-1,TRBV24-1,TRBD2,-,TGTGCCACTGCCGGGGGGGCCTCATCCACGGATGAGCAGTTCTTC,CATAGGASSTDEQFF
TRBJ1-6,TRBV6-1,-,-,TGTGCCAGCAGTGAAAAGGCCAGGGTTGGATATTCACCCCTCCACTTT,CASSEKARVGYSPLHF
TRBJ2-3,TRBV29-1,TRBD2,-,TGCAGCGTCTCCTTCGGACTAGCGGGAGTAGATACGCAGTATTTT,CSVSFGLAGVDTQYF